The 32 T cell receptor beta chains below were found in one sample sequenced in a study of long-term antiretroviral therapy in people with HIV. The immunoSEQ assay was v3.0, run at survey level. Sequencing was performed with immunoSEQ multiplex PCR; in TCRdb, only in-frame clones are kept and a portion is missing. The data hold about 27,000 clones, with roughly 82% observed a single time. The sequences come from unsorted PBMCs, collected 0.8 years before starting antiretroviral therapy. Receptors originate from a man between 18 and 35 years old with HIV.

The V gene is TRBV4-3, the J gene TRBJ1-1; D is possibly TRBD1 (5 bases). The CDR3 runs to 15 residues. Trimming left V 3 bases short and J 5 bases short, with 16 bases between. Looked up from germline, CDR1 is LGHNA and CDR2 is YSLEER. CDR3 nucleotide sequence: TGCGCCAGCAGCCAGGCAAGGGTGGGGGGTACTGAAGCTTTCTTT. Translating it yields CASSQARVGGTEAFF.

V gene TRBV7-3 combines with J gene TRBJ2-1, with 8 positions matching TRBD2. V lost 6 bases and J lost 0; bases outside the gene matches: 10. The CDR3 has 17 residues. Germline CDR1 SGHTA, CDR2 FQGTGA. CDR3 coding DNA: TGTGCCAGCAGTATGGGGCTAGCGGGTAGCTCCTACAATGAGCAGTTCTTC. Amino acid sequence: CASSMGLAGSSYNEQFF.

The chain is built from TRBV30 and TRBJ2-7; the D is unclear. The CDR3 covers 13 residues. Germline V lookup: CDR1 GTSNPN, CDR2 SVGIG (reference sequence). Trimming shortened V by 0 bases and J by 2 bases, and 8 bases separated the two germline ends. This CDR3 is CAWSVGGPYEQYF. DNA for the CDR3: TGTGCCTGGAGTGTCGGCGGTCCCTACGAGCAGTACTTC.

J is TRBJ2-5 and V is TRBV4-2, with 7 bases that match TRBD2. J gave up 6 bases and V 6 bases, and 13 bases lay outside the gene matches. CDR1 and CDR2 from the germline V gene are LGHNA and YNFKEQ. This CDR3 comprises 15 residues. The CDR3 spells CASSSPTGGRQTQYF. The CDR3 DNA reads TGTGCCAGCAGTTCACCAACGGGGGGTAGACAGACCCAGTACTTC.

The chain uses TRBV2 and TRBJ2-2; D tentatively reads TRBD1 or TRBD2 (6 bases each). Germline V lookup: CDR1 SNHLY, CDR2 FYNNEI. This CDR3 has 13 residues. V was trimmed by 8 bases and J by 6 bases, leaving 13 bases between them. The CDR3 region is CASAPRGAGELFF. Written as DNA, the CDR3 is TGTGCCAGCGCGCCTAGGGGGGCCGGGGAGCTGTTTTTT. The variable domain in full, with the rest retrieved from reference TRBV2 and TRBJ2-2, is EPEVTQTPSHQVTQMGQEVILRCVPISNHLYFYWYRQILGQKVEFLVSFYNNEISEKSEIFDDQFSVERPDGSNFTLKIRSTKLEDSAMYFCASAPRGAGELFFGEGSRLTVL.

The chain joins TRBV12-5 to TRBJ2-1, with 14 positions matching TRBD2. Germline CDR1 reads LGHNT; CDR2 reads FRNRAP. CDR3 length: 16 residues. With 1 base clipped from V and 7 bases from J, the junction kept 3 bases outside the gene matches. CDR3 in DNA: TGTGCTAGTGGTTTGGGGGGACTAGCGGGAGCTAATGAGCAGTTCTTC. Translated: CASGLGGLAGANEQFF. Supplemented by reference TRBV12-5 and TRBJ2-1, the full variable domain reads DARVTQTPRHKVTEMGQEVTMRCQPILGHNTVFWYRQTMMQGLELLAYFRNRAPLDDSGMPKDRFSAEMPDATLATLKIQPSEPRDSAVYFCASGLGGLAGANEQFFGPGTRLTVL.

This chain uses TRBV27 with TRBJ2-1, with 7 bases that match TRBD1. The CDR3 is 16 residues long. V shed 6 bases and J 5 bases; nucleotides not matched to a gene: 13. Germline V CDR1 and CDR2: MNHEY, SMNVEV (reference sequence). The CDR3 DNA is TGTGCCAGCAGCCCCCTCGGCAGGGGGTTGGACAATGAGCAGTTCTTC. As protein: CASSPLGRGLDNEQFF.

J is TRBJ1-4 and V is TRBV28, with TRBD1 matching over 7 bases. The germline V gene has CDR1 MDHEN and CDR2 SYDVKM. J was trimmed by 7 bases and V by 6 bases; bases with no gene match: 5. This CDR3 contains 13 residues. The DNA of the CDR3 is TGTGCCAGCAGGACAGGGAAGAGTGAAAAACTGTTTTTT. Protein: CASRTGKSEKLFF.

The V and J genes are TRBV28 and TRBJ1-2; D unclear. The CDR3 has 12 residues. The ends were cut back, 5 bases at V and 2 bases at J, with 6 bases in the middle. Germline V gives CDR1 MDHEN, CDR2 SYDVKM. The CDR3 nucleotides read TGTGCCAGCAGTGACACCAACTATGGCTACACCTTC. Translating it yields CASSDTNYGYTF.

The CDR3, as DNA: TGTGCCAGCAGCGCAGGGTTCAACACCGGGGAGCTGTTTTTT. It translates to CASSAGFNTGELFF. The chain recombines TRBV5-6 with TRBJ2-2, with D perhaps TRBD1 (5 bases). Germline V gives CDR1 SGHDT, CDR2 YYEEEE. This CDR3 region has 14 residues. Trimming shortened V by 4 bases and J by 2 bases, and 9 bases separated the two germline ends.

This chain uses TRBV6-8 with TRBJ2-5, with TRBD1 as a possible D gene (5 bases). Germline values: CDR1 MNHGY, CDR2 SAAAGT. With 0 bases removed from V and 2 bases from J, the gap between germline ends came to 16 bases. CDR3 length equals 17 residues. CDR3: CASSYSTGMAGQETQYF. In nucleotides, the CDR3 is TGTGCCAGCAGTTACTCTACCGGCATGGCAGGGCAAGAGACCCAGTACTTC.

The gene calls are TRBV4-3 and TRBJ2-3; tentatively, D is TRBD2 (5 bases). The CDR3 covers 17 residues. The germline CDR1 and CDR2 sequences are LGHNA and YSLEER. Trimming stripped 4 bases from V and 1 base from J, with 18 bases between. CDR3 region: CASSPSSGLEGTDTQYF. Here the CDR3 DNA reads TGCGCCAGCAGCCCGAGCAGCGGTCTAGAAGGCACAGATACGCAGTATTTT.

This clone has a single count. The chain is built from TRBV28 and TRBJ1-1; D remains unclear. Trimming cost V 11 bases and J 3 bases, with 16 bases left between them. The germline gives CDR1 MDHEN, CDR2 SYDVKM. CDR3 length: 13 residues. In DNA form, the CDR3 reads TGTGCCCGCACGACCCATGGCGACACTGAAGCTTTCTTT. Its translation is CARTTHGDTEAFF.

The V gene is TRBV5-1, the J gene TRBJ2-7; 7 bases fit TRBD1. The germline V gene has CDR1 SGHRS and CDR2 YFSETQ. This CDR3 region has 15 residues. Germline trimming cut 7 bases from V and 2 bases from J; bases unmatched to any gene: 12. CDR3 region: CASPSKRQGPYEQYF. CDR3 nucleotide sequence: TGCGCCAGCCCTTCAAAAAGACAGGGACCCTACGAGCAGTACTTC.

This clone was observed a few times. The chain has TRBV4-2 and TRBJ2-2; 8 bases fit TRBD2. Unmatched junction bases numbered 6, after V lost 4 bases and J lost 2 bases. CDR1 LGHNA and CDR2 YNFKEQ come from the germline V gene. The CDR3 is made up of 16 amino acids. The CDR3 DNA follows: TGTGCCAGCAGCCCAGGACTAGCAGACAACACCGGGGAGCTGTTTTTT. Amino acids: CASSPGLADNTGELFF.

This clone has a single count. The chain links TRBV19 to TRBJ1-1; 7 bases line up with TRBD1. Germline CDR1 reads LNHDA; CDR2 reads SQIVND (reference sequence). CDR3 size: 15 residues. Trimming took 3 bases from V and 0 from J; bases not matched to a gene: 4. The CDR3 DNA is TGTGCCAGTAGTATGACAGGGATGATGAACACTGAAGCTTTCTTT. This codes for CASSMTGMMNTEAFF. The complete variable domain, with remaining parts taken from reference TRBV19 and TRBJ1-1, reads DGGITQSPKYLFRKEGQNVTLSCEQNLNHDAMYWYRQDPGQGLRLIYYSQIVNDFQKGDIAEGYSVSREKKESFPLTVTSAQKNPTAFYLCASSMTGMMNTEAFFGQGTRLTVV.

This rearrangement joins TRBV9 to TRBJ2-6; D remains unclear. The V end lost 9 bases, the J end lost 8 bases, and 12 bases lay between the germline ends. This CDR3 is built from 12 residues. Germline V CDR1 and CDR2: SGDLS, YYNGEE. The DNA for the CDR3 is TGTGCCACCCTATGCCCGCCCAACGTCCTGACTTTC. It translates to CATLCPPNVLTF.

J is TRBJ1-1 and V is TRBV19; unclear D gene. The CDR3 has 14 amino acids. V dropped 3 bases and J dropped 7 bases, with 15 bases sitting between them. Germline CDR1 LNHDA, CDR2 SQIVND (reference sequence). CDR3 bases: TGTGCCAGTAGTATTAACCACCCAACAGTTGAAGCTTTCTTT. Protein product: CASSINHPTVEAFF.

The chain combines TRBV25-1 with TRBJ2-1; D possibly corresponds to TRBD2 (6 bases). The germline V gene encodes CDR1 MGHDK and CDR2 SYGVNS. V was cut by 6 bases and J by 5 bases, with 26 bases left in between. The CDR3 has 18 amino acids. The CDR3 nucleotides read TGTGCCAGCAGCCCCGATAGCGGTTGGGGGTCCCTTAACAATGAGCAGTTCTTC. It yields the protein CASSPDSGWGSLNNEQFF. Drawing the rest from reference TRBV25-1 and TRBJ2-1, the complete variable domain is EADIYQTPRYLVIGTGKKITLECSQTMGHDKMYWYQQDPGMELHLIHYSYGVNSTEKGDLSSESTVSRIRTEHFPLTLESARPSHTSQYLCASSPDSGWGSLNNEQFFGPGTRLTVL.

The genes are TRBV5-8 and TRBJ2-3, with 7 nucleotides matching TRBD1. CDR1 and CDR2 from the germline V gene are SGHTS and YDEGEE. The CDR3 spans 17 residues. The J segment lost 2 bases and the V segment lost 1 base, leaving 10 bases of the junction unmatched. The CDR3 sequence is CASSLRTGAHFTDTQYF. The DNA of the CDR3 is TGTGCCAGCAGCTTGCGTACAGGGGCCCACTTCACAGATACGCAGTATTTT. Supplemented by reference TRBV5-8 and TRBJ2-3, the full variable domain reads EAGVTQSPTHLIKTRGQQATLRCSPISGHTSVYWYQQALGLGLQFLLWYDEGEERNRGNFPPRFSGRQFPNYSSELNVNALELEDSALYLCASSLRTGAHFTDTQYFGPGTRLTVL.

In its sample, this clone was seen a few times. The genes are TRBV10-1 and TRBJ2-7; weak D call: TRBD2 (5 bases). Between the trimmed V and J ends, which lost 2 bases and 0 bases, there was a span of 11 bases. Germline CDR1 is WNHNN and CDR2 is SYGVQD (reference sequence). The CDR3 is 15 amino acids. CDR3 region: CASSERAVSSYEQYF. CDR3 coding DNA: TGCGCCAGCAGTGAGAGAGCGGTTAGCTCCTACGAGCAGTACTTC.

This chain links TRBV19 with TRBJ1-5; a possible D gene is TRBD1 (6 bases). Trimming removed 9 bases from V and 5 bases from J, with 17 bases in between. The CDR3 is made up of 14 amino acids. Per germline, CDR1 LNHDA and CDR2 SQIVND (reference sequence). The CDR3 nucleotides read TGTGCCAGCAAACAGGGATCGGGACATCAGCCCCAGCATTTT. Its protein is CASKQGSGHQPQHF. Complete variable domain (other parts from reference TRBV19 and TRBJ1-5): DGGITQSPKYLFRKEGQNVTLSCEQNLNHDAMYWYRQDPGQGLRLIYYSQIVNDFQKGDIAEGYSVSREKKESFPLTVTSAQKNPTAFYLCASKQGSGHQPQHFGDGTRLSIL.

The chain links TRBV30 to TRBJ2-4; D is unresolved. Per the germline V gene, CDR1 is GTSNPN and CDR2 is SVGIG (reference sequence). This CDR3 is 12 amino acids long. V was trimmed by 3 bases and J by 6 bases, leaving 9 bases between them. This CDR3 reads CAWRSGGNIQYF. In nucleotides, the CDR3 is TGTGCCTGGAGGTCGGGCGGAAACATTCAGTACTTC. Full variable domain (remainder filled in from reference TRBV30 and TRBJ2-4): SQTIHQWPATLVQPVGSPLSLECTVEGTSNPNLYWYRQAAGRGLQLLFYSVGIGQISSEVPQNLSASRPQDRQFILSSKKLLLSDSGFYLCAWRSGGNIQYFGAGTRLSVL.

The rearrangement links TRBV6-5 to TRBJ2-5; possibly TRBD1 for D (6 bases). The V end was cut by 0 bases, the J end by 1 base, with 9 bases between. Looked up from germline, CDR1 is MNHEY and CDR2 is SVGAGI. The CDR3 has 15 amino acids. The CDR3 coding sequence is TGTGCCAGCAGTTACTCGTGGACAGTCCAAGAGACCCAGTACTTC. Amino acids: CASSYSWTVQETQYF.

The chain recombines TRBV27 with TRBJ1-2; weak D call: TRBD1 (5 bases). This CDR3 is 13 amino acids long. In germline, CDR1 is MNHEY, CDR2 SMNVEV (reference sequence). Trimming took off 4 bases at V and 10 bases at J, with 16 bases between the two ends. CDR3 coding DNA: TGTGCCAGCAGTTATACAACCGACAGAGCCTACACCTTC. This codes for CASSYTTDRAYTF.

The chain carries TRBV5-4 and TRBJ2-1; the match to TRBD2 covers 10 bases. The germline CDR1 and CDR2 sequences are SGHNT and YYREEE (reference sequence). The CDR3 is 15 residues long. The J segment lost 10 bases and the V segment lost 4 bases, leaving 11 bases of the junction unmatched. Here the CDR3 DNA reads TGTGCCAGCAGCCCAGGGACTAGCGCCGGCCGCGAGCAGTTCTTC. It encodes CASSPGTSAGREQFF.

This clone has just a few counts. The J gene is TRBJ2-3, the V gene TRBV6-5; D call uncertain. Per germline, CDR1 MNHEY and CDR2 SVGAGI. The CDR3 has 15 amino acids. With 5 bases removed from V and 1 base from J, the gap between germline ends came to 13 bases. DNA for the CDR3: TGTGCCAGCAGTCTCGACCCGACCGGCACAGATACGCAGTATTTT. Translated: CASSLDPTGTDTQYF.

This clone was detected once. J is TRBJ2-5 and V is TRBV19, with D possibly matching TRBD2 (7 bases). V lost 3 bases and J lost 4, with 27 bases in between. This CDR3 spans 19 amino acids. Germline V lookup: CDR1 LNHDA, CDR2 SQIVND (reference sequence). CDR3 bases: TGTGCCAGTAGTATGGATCGGGAGGCGGTGCGGGAAGGGGGAGAGACCCAGTACTTC. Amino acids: CASSMDREAVREGGETQYF.

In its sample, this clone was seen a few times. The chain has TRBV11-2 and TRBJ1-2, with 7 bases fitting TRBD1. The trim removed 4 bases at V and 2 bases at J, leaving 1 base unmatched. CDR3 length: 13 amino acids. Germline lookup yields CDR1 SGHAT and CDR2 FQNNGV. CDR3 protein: CASSSTGNYGYTF. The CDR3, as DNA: TGTGCCAGCAGCTCGACAGGGAACTATGGCTACACCTTC.

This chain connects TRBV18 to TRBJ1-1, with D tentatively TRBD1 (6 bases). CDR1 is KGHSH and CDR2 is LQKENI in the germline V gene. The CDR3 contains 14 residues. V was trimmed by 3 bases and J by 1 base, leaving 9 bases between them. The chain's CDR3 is CASSPGQWNTEAFF. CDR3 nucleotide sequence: TGTGCCAGCTCACCGGGACAATGGAACACTGAAGCTTTCTTT.

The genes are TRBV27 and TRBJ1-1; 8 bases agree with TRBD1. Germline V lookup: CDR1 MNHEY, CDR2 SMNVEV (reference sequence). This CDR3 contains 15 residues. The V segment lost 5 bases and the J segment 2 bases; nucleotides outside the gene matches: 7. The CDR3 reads CASSHRQGINTEAFF. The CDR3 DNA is TGTGCCAGCAGTCACCGACAGGGGATAAACACTGAAGCTTTCTTT.

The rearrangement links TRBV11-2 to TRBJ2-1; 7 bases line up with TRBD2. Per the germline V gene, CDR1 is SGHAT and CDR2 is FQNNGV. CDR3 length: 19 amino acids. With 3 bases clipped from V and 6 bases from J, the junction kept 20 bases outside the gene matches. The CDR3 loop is CASSFRLGEGMAWPNEQFF. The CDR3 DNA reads TGTGCCAGCAGCTTCCGCCTCGGGGAGGGGATGGCCTGGCCCAATGAGCAGTTCTTC.